The sequence of this T cell receptor (beta chain) was determined in a study of T cell responses to AZD1222 COVID-19 vaccine. Findings of the study overall: Reportedly, nearly half the spike-specific TCRs target unmutated variant regions. Compared with day 0, the breadth and depth of the Spike-specific TCR repertoire rose significantly after two doses of AZD1222.

Some clones are missing from TCRdb's copy, which holds only in-frame ones; the method was immunoSEQ multiplex PCR. The sample contains some 130,000 clones, around 90% of which appear only once. In regard to this clone: The antigen is undetermined.

The CDR3 covers 14 residues. Germline V gene lookup returns CDR1 LGHDT and CDR2 YNNKEL (reference sequence). Between the trimmed V and J ends, which lost 2 bases and 0 bases, there was a span of 8 bases. The chain joins TRBV3-1 (or the pseudogene TRBV3-2) to TRBJ2-7; the D is unclear. Sequenced material: peripheral blood, taken 28 days after the second AZD1222 dose. This receptor was taken from an adult who received the AZD1222 COVID-19 vaccine. The CDR3 protein is CASSQSRSSYEQYF. The CDR3 region has the DNA TGTGCCAGCAGCCAATCCAGAAGCTCCTACGAGCAGTACTTC.